This T cell receptor beta chain is drawn from a study of blood T cells in healthy people across ages. Germline V gene sequence: CDR1 KGHSY, CDR2 FQNENV. The CDR3 is 14 amino acids. V was shortened by 3 bases and J by 5 bases, with 11 bases between the two germline ends. A second PCR of roughly 6 to 12 cycles used a sample-barcoded 5' primer and a J-beta primer mix. Each cDNA molecule, via a template-switch adaptor with 12 random nucleotides, was tagged. MiXCR, run by TCRdb on the 5' RACE reads, gives a single entry per CDR3 protein. This table has over a million distinct CDR3 sequences, less than 50% appearing once. General study findings and limits: The study found more naive CD4+ cells and higher diversity in long-lived than aged donors. Roughly linear declines in TCR beta diversity per million T cells occurred with age. One million T cells yielded diversity estimates that were considered underestimates.

Only one count was recorded for this clonotype. As yet, its antigen is unknown. The chain employs TRBV16 and TRBJ2-1; D remains unclear. The source is a woman aged 55 to 70 in good health. Material: blood. The CDR3: CASSQSLANNEQFF. The CDR3, as DNA: TGTGCCAGCAGCCAGAGTCTGGCAAACAATGAGCAGTTCTTC. Looking up the rest from reference TRBV16 and TRBJ2-1 gives the full variable domain: GEEVAQTPKHLVRGEGQKAKLYCAPIKGHSYVFWYQQVLKNEFKFLISFQNENVFDETGMPKERFSAKCLPNSPCSLEIQATKLEDSAVYFCASSQSLANNEQFFGPGTRLTVL.